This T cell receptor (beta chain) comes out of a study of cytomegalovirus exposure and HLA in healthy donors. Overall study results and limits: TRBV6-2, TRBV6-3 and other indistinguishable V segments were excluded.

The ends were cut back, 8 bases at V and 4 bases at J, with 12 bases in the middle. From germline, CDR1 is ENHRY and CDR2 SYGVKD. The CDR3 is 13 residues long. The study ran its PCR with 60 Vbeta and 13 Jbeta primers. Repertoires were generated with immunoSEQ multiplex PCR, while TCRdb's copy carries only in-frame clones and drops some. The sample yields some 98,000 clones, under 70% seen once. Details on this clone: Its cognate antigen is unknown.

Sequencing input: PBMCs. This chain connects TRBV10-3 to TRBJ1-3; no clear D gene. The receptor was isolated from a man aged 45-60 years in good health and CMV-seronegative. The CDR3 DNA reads TGTGCCATCCTAAGGGAGGACGGAAACACCATATATTTT. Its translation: CAILREDGNTIYF.